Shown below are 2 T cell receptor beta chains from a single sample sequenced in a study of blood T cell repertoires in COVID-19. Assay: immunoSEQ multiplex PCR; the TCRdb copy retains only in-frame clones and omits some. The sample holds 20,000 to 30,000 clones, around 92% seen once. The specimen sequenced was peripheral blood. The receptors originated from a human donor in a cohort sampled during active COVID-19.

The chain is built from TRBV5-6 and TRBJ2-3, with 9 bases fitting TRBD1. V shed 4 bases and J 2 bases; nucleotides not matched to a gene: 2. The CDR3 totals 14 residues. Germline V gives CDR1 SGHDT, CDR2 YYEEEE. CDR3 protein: CASSHRGLTDTQYF. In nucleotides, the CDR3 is TGTGCCAGCAGCCACAGGGGGCTCACAGATACGCAGTATTTT.

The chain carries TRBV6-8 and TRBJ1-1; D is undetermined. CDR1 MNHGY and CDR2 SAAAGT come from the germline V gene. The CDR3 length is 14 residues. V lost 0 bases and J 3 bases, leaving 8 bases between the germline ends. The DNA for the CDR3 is TGTGCCAGCAGTTACTCATCCGGGGACACTGAAGCTTTCTTT. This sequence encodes CASSYSSGDTEAFF.